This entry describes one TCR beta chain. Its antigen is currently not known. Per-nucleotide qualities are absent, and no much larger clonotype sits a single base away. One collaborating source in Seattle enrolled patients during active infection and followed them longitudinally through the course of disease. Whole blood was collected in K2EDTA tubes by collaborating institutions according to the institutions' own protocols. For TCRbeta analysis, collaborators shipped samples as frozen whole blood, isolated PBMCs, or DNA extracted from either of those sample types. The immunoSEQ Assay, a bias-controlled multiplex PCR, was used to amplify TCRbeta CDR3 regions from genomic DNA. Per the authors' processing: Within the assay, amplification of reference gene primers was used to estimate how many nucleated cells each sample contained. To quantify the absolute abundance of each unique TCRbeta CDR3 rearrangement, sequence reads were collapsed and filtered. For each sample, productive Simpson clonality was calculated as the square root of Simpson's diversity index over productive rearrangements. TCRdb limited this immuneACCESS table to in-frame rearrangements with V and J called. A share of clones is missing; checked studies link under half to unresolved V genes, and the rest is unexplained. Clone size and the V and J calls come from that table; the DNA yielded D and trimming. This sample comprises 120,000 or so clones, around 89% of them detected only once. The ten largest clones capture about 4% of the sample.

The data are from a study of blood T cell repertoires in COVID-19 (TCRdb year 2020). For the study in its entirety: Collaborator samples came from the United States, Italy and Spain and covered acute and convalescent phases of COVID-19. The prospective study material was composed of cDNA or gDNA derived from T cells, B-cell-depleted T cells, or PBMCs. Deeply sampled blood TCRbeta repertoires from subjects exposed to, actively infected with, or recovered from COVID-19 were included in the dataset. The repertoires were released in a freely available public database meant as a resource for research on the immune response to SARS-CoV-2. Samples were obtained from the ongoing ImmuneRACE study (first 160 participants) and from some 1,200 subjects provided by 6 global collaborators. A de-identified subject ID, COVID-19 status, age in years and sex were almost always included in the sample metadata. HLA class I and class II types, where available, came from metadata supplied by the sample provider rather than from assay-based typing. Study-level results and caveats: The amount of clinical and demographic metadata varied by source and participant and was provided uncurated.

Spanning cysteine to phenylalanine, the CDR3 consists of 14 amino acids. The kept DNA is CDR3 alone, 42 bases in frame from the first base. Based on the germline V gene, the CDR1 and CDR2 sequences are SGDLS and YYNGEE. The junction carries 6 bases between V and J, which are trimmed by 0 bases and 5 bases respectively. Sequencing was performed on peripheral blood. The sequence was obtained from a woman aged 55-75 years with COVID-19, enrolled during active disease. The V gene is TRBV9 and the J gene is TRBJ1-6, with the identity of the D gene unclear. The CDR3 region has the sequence CASSVATDNSPLHF. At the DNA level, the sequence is TGTGCCAGCAGCGTAGCCACAGATAATTCACCCCTCCACTTT. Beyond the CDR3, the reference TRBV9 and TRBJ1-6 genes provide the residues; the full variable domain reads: DSGVTQTPKHLITATGQRVTLRCSPRSGDLSVYWYQQSLDQGLQFLIQYYNGEERAKGNILERFSAQQFPDLHSELNLSSLELGDSALYFCASSVATDNSPLHFGNGTRLTVT.